The rows below give T cell receptor beta chains drawn from one sample of a study of graft-versus-host responses after intestinal transplantation. Produced via immunoSEQ multiplex PCR; TCRdb's table is partial and in-frame only. Among under 4,500 clones listed, 20% to 25% were seen once. This sample comprised alloreactive CD4+ T cells from a mixed lymphocyte reaction culture, obtained before transplantation. These receptor sequences come from a human patient who was an organ donor for intestinal transplantation. Both conserved end residues are part of each CDR3. The order of the fields is CDR3 DNA, CDR3 protein, V gene, clone size, J gene, D gene. D genes are given only for firm matches. Some rows mark clone size as missing; the rest say once, few, many or name a class of expanded clone.

cdr3_nt: TGTGCCAGCAGCCCAGGGGGGACGCCCTACAATGAGCAGTTCTTC
cdr3_aa: CASSPGGTPYNEQFF
v_call: TRBV11-2
clone_size: medium-sized
j_call: TRBJ2-1
d_call: .

cdr3_nt: TGTGCCAGCACGGGGACCCGGGGGAATACGCAGTATTTT
cdr3_aa: CASTGTRGNTQYF
v_call: TRBV6-5
clone_size: medium-sized
j_call: TRBJ2-3
d_call: .

cdr3_nt: TGTGCCAGTAGCGTGACAGGGCCCCATCAGCCCCAGCATTTT
cdr3_aa: CASSVTGPHQPQHF
v_call: TRBV19
clone_size: medium-sized
j_call: TRBJ1-5
d_call: TRBD1

cdr3_nt: TGTGCCAGCAGCTTAGTCAATGAGGGAGATACGCAGTATTTT
cdr3_aa: CASSLVNEGDTQYF
v_call: TRBV11-1
clone_size: medium-sized
j_call: TRBJ2-3
d_call: .

cdr3_nt: TGTGCCACCAGGGATTCCCCGATCTATGGCTACACCTTC
cdr3_aa: CATRDSPIYGYTF
v_call: TRBV19
clone_size: medium-sized
j_call: TRBJ1-2
d_call: .

cdr3_nt: TGTGCCAGTAGTATAGATTGGAGGTTTCCCCTCATCACTCAGCCCCAGCATTTT
cdr3_aa: CASSIDWRFPLITQPQHF
v_call: TRBV19
clone_size: many
j_call: TRBJ1-5
d_call: .

cdr3_nt: TGTGCCAGCAGCTTCTACGCTGGGCGGGACATTCAGTACTTC
cdr3_aa: CASSFYAGRDIQYF
v_call: TRBV7-9
clone_size: few
j_call: TRBJ2-4
d_call: .

cdr3_nt: TGTGCTAGCAGCTCCGGAGCGGCTGGAAACACCATATATTTT
cdr3_aa: CASSSGAAGNTIYF
v_call: TRBV7-6
clone_size: few
j_call: TRBJ1-3
d_call: .

cdr3_nt: TGTGCCAGCAGCCCTTGGACAGACTTGAACACCGGGGAGCTGTTTTTT
cdr3_aa: CASSPWTDLNTGELFF
v_call: TRBV7-2
clone_size: .
j_call: TRBJ2-2
d_call: .

cdr3_nt: TGTGCCAGCAAACCAGGGGGCAATCAGCCCCAGCATTTT
cdr3_aa: CASKPGGNQPQHF
v_call: TRBV7-8
clone_size: medium-sized
j_call: TRBJ1-5
d_call: .

cdr3_nt: TGTGCCAGCAGCTTGACAGGGGAGAACACTGAAGCTTTCTTT
cdr3_aa: CASSLTGENTEAFF
v_call: TRBV4-2
clone_size: medium-sized
j_call: TRBJ1-1
d_call: TRBD1

cdr3_nt: TGTGCCAGCAGTGAACCGGGGCAGGGGGAGACCCAGTACTTC
cdr3_aa: CASSEPGQGETQYF
v_call: TRBV6-1
clone_size: medium-sized
j_call: TRBJ2-5
d_call: .

cdr3_nt: TGTGCCAGCAGCTGGGCCACTGAAGCTTTCTTT
cdr3_aa: CASSWATEAFF
v_call: TRBV5-6
clone_size: medium-sized
j_call: TRBJ1-1
d_call: .

cdr3_nt: TGTGCCAGCAGTTACTCCCGGGAAAAACTGTTTTTT
cdr3_aa: CASSYSREKLFF
v_call: TRBV6-9
clone_size: .
j_call: TRBJ1-4
d_call: .

cdr3_nt: .
cdr3_aa: CASSMTFGVTEAFF
v_call: TRBV19
clone_size: .
j_call: TRBJ1-1
d_call: .

cdr3_nt: TGTGCCAGCAGTGAGCGCTCTTCGCAGTATTTT
cdr3_aa: CASSERSSQYF
v_call: TRBV6-1
clone_size: medium-sized
j_call: TRBJ2-3
d_call: .

cdr3_nt: TGTGCCAGCAGCTTATTAGTGATCTATGGCTACACCTTC
cdr3_aa: CASSLLVIYGYTF
v_call: TRBV7-8
clone_size: few
j_call: TRBJ1-2
d_call: .

cdr3_nt: TGCGCCAGCAGCTTGGGACTAATCGAGAATTCACCCCTCCACTTT
cdr3_aa: CASSLGLIENSPLHF
v_call: TRBV5-1
clone_size: many
j_call: TRBJ1-6
d_call: .

cdr3_nt: TGTGCCAGCAGTTCCGGGACAGATGGGACCCAGTACTTC
cdr3_aa: CASSSGTDGTQYF
v_call: TRBV6-5
clone_size: .
j_call: TRBJ2-5
d_call: TRBD1

cdr3_nt: TGTGCCAGCAGCCGGAGGGCTAGCAATCAGCCCCAGCATTTT
cdr3_aa: CASSRRASNQPQHF
v_call: TRBV5-6
clone_size: few
j_call: TRBJ1-5
d_call: .

cdr3_nt: TGTGCCAGCAGCCCGGGACTTGGCTCCGCCCGGGGCACCGGGGAGCTGTTTTTT
cdr3_aa: CASSPGLGSARGTGELFF
v_call: TRBV7-8
clone_size: .
j_call: TRBJ2-2
d_call: .

cdr3_nt: TGTGCCAGCAGTGTGACAGGGAATCAGCCCCAGCATTTT
cdr3_aa: CASSVTGNQPQHF
v_call: TRBV6-5
clone_size: .
j_call: TRBJ1-5
d_call: TRBD1

cdr3_nt: TGTGCCAGCAGCTTGGTGCTAGCGGGGGGAGAGAAAGAGACCCAGTACTTC
cdr3_aa: CASSLVLAGGEKETQYF
v_call: TRBV5-4
clone_size: .
j_call: TRBJ2-5
d_call: TRBD2

cdr3_nt: TGTGCCAGCACTCCAGGGAATCAGCCCCAGCATTTT
cdr3_aa: CASTPGNQPQHF
v_call: TRBV28
clone_size: .
j_call: TRBJ1-5
d_call: .

cdr3_nt: TGTGCCAGCAGTTTCTTACAGCAAGATACGCAGTATTTT
cdr3_aa: CASSFLQQDTQYF
v_call: TRBV6-5
clone_size: .
j_call: TRBJ2-3
d_call: .

cdr3_nt: TGTGCCAGCACCCCAGCTAGGGGTGGCTACACCTTC
cdr3_aa: CASTPARGGYTF
v_call: TRBV6-5
clone_size: .
j_call: TRBJ1-2
d_call: .

cdr3_nt: TGTGCCAGCCTTCTTCGGGGGGCTAATAATTCACCCCTCCACTTT
cdr3_aa: CASLLRGANNSPLHF
v_call: TRBV28
clone_size: medium-sized
j_call: TRBJ1-6
d_call: .

cdr3_nt: TGTGCCAGCAGTATATGGGAGTCCGGAAACACCATATATTTT
cdr3_aa: CASSIWESGNTIYF
v_call: TRBV6-6
clone_size: .
j_call: TRBJ1-3
d_call: .

cdr3_nt: TGTGCCAGTAGTTCTCGGACAGGTCCCCAAGAGACCCAGTACTTC
cdr3_aa: CASSSRTGPQETQYF
v_call: TRBV19
clone_size: medium-sized
j_call: TRBJ2-5
d_call: TRBD1

cdr3_nt: TGTGCCAGCAGTACCCTCGACGGGGTCGGGACCGGGGAGCTGTTTTTT
cdr3_aa: CASSTLDGVGTGELFF
v_call: TRBV25-1
clone_size: medium-sized
j_call: TRBJ2-2
d_call: .

cdr3_nt: TGCAGCGTTGAAAAGGCGACAGGGTCGAGCTTCGGCTACACCTTC
cdr3_aa: CSVEKATGSSFGYTF
v_call: TRBV29-1
clone_size: medium-sized
j_call: TRBJ1-2
d_call: TRBD1

cdr3_nt: TGCGCCAGCAGCCAAGGGGGACTAGCGGGGGGGCCTCAAGAGACCCAGTACTTC
cdr3_aa: CASSQGGLAGGPQETQYF
v_call: TRBV4-1
clone_size: .
j_call: TRBJ2-5
d_call: TRBD2

cdr3_nt: TGTGCCAGCAGCGGGGACACTGGGAGTTCTTTCTTT
cdr3_aa: CASSGDTGSSFF
v_call: TRBV5-6
clone_size: .
j_call: TRBJ1-1
d_call: .

cdr3_nt: TGTGCCAGCACCATCCGACAGGGGGCCGACAATGAGCAGTTCTTC
cdr3_aa: CASTIRQGADNEQFF
v_call: TRBV6-5
clone_size: .
j_call: TRBJ2-1
d_call: TRBD1

cdr3_nt: TGTGCCAGCAGCTTAGATCCGGGTCGGGTAGTCCCCAATCAGCCCCAGCATTTT
cdr3_aa: CASSLDPGRVVPNQPQHF
v_call: TRBV7-8
clone_size: .
j_call: TRBJ1-5
d_call: .

cdr3_nt: TGTGCCAGCAGCTTAGGGGAGGCCGGGGAGCTGTTTTTT
cdr3_aa: CASSLGEAGELFF
v_call: TRBV7-3
clone_size: medium-sized
j_call: TRBJ2-2
d_call: .

cdr3_nt: TGTGCCAGCAGTGAGTGGCAGAACACTGAAGCTTTCTTT
cdr3_aa: CASSEWQNTEAFF
v_call: TRBV6-1
clone_size: few
j_call: TRBJ1-1
d_call: .

cdr3_nt: TGTGCCAGCACGGGGACCCGGGGGAATACGCAGTATTTT
cdr3_aa: CASTGTRGNTQYF
v_call: TRBV6-1
clone_size: few
j_call: TRBJ2-3
d_call: .

cdr3_nt: TGCAGCGTTGACGGACAGTCCACAGATACGCAGTATTTT
cdr3_aa: CSVDGQSTDTQYF
v_call: TRBV29-1
clone_size: few
j_call: TRBJ2-3
d_call: .

cdr3_nt: TGCGCCAGCAGACTACAGAACACCGGGGAGCTGTTTTTT
cdr3_aa: CASRLQNTGELFF
v_call: TRBV5-1
clone_size: medium-sized
j_call: TRBJ2-2
d_call: .